A single T cell receptor (beta chain) is shown here with its context. The sample comes from a study of T cells in tumors after PD-1 blockade. About the research overall: Daily vismodegib 150 mg continued in a subset of anti-PD-1-treated patients.

Profiling relied on immunoSEQ multiplex PCR, and the TCRdb table lists in-frame clones only, not all of them. The top ten hold 10% to 15% of the sample, which has several thousand clones, nearly 70% seen once. The CDR3 has 15 residues. Trimming cost V 2 bases and J 0 bases, with 11 bases left between them. CDR1 SGHTA and CDR2 FQGTGA come from the germline V gene. The sequence derives from a human donor with basal cell carcinoma. The chain has TRBV7-3 and TRBJ2-7, with D unclear. The specimen comprised tumor tissue, sampled before anti-PD-1 treatment. The CDR3 coding sequence is TGTGCCAGCAGCTTACGGGCAGATTCCTCCTACGAGCAGTACTTC. Translated, it gives CASSLRADSSYEQYF. Complete variable domain (other parts from reference TRBV7-3 and TRBJ2-7): GAGVSQTPSNKVTEKGKYVELRCDPISGHTALYWYRQSLGQGPEFLIYFQGTGAADDSGLPNDRFFAVRPEGSVSTLKIQRTERGDSAVYLCASSLRADSSYEQYFGPGTRLTVT.